This T cell receptor (beta chain) was captured in a study of cytomegalovirus exposure and HLA in healthy donors. The PCR contained 60 Vbeta and 13 Jbeta primers. Data came from immunoSEQ multiplex PCR; TCRdb stores just in-frame clones and leaves some out. Among about 160,000 clones, less than 85% were seen once, and the ten largest hold 3.5% to 5%. Comment on this clone: Its specificity is not known.

Study-wide results and caveats: Sequencing likely caused a cluster of highly shared sequence variants. In an earlier analysis, in fewer than 700 donors, most V segments appeared productive either ~87% or ~30% of the time. A later analysis reportedly found fewer N-insertions in an Asian-associated ancestry cluster than the roughly 700-donor mean.

Trimming at V came to 5 bases and at J to 3 bases, leaving 6 bases not matched to a gene. The V gene's germline CDR1 is SGHVS and CDR2 FNYEAQ. CDR3 length: 16 residues. The origin of this receptor is a man in his forties in good health and CMV-seronegative. The chain uses TRBV7-6 and TRBJ2-2; 10 bases match TRBD2. The source material was PBMCs. For the CDR3, the DNA is TGTGCCAGCAGCAAAACTAGCGGGATAGACACCGGGGAGCTGTTTTTT. This sequence encodes CASSKTSGIDTGELFF.